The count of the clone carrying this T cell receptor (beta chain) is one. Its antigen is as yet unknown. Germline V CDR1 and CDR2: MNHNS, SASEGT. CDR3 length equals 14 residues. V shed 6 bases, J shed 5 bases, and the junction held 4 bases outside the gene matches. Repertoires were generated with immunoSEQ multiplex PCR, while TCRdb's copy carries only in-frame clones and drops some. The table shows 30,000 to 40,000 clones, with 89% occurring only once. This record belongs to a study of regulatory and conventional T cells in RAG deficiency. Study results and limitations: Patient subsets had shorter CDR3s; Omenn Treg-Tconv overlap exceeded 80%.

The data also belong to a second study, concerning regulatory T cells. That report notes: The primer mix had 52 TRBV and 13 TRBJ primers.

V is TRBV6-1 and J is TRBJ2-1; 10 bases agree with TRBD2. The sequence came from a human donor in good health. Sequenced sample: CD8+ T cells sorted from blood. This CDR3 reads CASRLAGGNNEQFF. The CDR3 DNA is TGTGCCAGCAGGTTAGCGGGGGGCAACAATGAGCAGTTCTTC.